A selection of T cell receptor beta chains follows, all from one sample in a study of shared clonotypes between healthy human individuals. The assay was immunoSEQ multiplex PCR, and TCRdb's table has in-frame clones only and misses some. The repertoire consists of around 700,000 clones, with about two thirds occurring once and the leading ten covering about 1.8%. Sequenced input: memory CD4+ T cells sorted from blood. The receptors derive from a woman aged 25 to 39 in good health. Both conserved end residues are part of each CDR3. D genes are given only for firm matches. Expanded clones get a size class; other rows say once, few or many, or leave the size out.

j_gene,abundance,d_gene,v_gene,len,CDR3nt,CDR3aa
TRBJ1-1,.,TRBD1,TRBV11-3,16,TGTGCCAGCAGCCCCCTCTGGACAGGAGTGAACACTGAAGCTTTCTTT,CASSPLWTGVNTEAFF
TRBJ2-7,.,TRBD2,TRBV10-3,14,TGTGCCATCAGTGATACGGCGGGAGCTGGCGAGCAGTACTTC,CAISDTAGAGEQYF
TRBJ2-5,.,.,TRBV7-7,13,TGTGCCAGCAGCAGACAACCCACGGAGACCCAGTACTTC,CASSRQPTETQYF
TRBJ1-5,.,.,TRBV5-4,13,TGTGCCAGCAGCTTCGATACCAATCAGCCCCAGCATTTT,CASSFDTNQPQHF
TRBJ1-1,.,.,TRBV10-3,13,TGTGCCACGGGCCCGGGGCTGAACACTGAAGCTTTCTTT,CATGPGLNTEAFF
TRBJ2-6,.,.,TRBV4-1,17,TGCGCCAGCGCCGACAGGTCGCTTGCCTCTGGGGCCAACGTCCTGACTTTC,CASADRSLASGANVLTF
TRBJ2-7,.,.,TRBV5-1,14,TGCGCCAGCAGCTGGTCGGGCGGCGATTACGAGCAGTACTTC,CASSWSGGDYEQYF
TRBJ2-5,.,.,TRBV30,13,TGTGCCTGGAGTGGGGGGGCCCAAGAGACCCAGTACTTC,CAWSGGAQETQYF
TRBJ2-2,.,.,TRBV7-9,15,TGTGCCAGCAGCTTGTCCGGGAGCCACACCGGGGAGCTGTTTTTT,CASSLSGSHTGELFF
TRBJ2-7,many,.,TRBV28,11,TGTGCCAGCAGTCACAGCTACGAGCAGTACTTC,CASSHSYEQYF
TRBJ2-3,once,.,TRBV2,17,TGTGCCAGCCGTGTTCCCATCCGGGACCGGAGGACAGATACGCAGTATTTT,CASRVPIRDRRTDTQYF
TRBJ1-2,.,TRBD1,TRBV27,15,TGTGCCAGCAGGCCGGGACAGTTCCTTGACTATGGCTACACCTTC,CASRPGQFLDYGYTF
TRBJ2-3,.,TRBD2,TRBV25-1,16,TGTGCCAGCGAAGGGACTAGCGGCAAATTCACAGATACGCAGTATTTT,CASEGTSGKFTDTQYF
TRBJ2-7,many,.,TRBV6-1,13,TGTGCCTCCAGGGCAGGAGCATCCTACGAGCAGTACTTC,CASRAGASYEQYF
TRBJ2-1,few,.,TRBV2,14,TGTGCCATTCTAGGGGGGCTTTCCTTCAATGAGCAGTTCTTC,CAILGGLSFNEQFF
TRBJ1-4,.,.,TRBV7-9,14,TGTGCCAGCAGCTTAGCGGGCGTTTATGAAAAACTGTTTTTT,CASSLAGVYEKLFF
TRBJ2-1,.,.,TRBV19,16,TGTGCCAGTAGTGACCGCCCCAACACTAAGGGCGATGAGCAGTTCTTC,CASSDRPNTKGDEQFF
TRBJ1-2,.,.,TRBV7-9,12,TGTGCCAGCAGCTTAGTTAACTATGGCTACACCTTC,CASSLVNYGYTF
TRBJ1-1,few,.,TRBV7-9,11,TGTGCCAGCAGCGCGGTTACTGAAGCTTTCTTT,CASSAVTEAFF
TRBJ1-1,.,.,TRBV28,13,TGTGCCAGCAGTTGGATCTTAGGCACTGAAGCTTTCTTT,CASSWILGTEAFF
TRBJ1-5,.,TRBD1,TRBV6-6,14,TGTGCCAGCAGCAAGACAGGGGGAGATCAGCCCCAGCATTTT,CASSKTGGDQPQHF
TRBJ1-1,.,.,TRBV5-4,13,TGTGCCAGCAGTGGACGGCCGGACACTGAAGCTTTCTTT,CASSGRPDTEAFF
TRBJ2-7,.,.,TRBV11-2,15,TGTGCCAGCAGCTCAGGGCTTGGACGGGTCTACGAGCAGTACTTC,CASSSGLGRVYEQYF
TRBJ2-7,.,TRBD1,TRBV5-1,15,TGCGCCAGCAGCCCCGGGGACAGGGATAGCGGCGAGCAGTACTTC,CASSPGDRDSGEQYF
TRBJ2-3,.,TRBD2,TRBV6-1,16,TGTGCCAGCAGTGAAGTGGTAGCGGGAGGTCCAGATACGCAGTATTTT,CASSEVVAGGPDTQYF
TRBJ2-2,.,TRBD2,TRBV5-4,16,TGTGCCAGCAGCTCGGGACTAGCGGGAGGTACCGGGGAGCTGTTTTTT,CASSSGLAGGTGELFF
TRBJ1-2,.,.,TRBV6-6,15,TGTGCCAGCAGTTACTCATCGACAGAGTACTATGGCTACACCTTC,CASSYSSTEYYGYTF
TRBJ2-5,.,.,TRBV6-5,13,TGTGCCAGCAGTTTTAGACAGGAAGAGACCCAGTACTTC,CASSFRQEETQYF
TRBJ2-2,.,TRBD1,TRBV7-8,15,TGTGCCAGCAACTTCCGGGACAGAAACACCGGGGAGCTGTTTTTT,CASNFRDRNTGELFF
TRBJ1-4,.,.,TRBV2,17,TGTGCCAGCAGTGATATCGGACGGTCTGCAACTAATGAAAAACTGTTTTTT,CASSDIGRSATNEKLFF
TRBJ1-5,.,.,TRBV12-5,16,TGTGCTAGTGGTTTGGTACCTAGGTGGAGCAATCAGCCCCAGCATTTT,CASGLVPRWSNQPQHF